This T cell receptor beta chain was observed in a study of shared clonotypes between healthy human individuals (dated by TCRdb to 2020 to 2021). Study-wide context: Two women and three men aged 18 to 49 years were included in the cohort. Per donor, three plates each were used for CD4 naive and CD4 memory, two for CD8 naive, and one for CD8 memory. To estimate repertoire size and how much clonotype sharing occurs between individuals, the study deeply sequenced the blood TCR repertoires of about five healthy adults. Libraries were prepared and TCR repertoires were sequenced by different laboratories using diverse techniques, in order to increase sequencing depth and limit assay-specific biases. Leukapheresis yielded between about 0.85 and 10 billion PBMCs per donor. The full study reports these points: When several donors were compared, the shared fraction of clonotypes was about 5.5% for naive CD4, around 4% for naive CD8, roughly 2.5% for memory CD4, and less than 0.5% for memory CD8. Only blood was sampled, and tissue TCR repertoires likely differ from those in blood. The genetic and exposure-history diversity represented was limited by the small number of donors. Rarefaction of sorted-subset datasets indicated incomplete sequencing despite the large sequencing depth. Estimated clonotype richness was generally larger for naive than for memory subsets. Higher generation probabilities were observed for clonotypes shared by all four sorted-subset donors than for non-shared clonotypes. Pairwise subsampling led to the expectation that sequencing depth would affect the degree of clonotype sharing among donors.

Using the deep immunoSEQ assay, multiplex PCR amplified TCR CDR3 regions from genomic DNA. Extracted genomic DNA from each cell subset was distributed evenly across all wells of several immunoSEQ 96-well plates, and each plate was treated as a replicate. Each replicate PCR for sorted subsets received approximately 200 ng genomic DNA, equal to tens of thousands of T cell genomes. Purified libraries were measured with a Qubit 3.0 fluorometer, size-checked on a Bioanalyzer 2100, and measured again with the KAPA Library Quantification kit. Every immunoSEQ 96-well plate was sequenced on a separate single-read 150-cycle Illumina NextSeq 550 flow cell. The published analysis was carried out like this. The immunoSEQ output contained only junctional sequences without quality scores, so filtering could not match that applied to full-length reads. Sequences were annotated with PyIR, a Python wrapper for IgBLAST v1.9, using IMGT germline references to assign V/J genes and CDR3. Any read was removed if the V/J assignment was weak (E-value above 1e-6), the CDR3 was missing, or the read contained stop codons, out-of-frame junctions, or ambiguous translated residues. A V3J clonotype was defined by an identical inferred V gene, J gene, and CDR3 amino acid sequence. Percentage overlap between repertoires was calculated by dividing the number of shared unique clonotypes by the size of the smaller repertoire. RTK rarefaction, the Chao1 estimator, and Recon v2.1 estimates of unobserved clonotypes were used to assess repertoire richness. Generation probabilities were computed with OLGA for all TCRbeta clonotypes obtained by the gDNA method from four donors. Sourced from immuneACCESS, this table was stored by TCRdb with only in-frame sequences that have V and J called. A share of the clones is absent; for the studies checked, an unresolved V gene accounts for under half, and the remainder has no known explanation. V, J and clone size derive from that table, while D and trimming were established from the DNA sequence. The sample data list some 630,000 clones, and 55% to 75% of these were observed just once. The top ten constitute 1.8% of the sample.

The donors were healthy, HIV-negative adults with no recently reported acute infections or vaccinations. Every donor was a Caucasian adult living in Nashville, Tennessee, USA. CD4+ T cells were enriched by magnetic negative selection; naive cells were then positively selected on CD45RA, and the negative fraction formed the memory subset. Blood was collected by leukapheresis, and PBMCs were isolated by Ficoll-Histopaque density gradient centrifugation and then cryopreserved in liquid nitrogen vapor phase. Purity and quantity of every magnetically sorted T cell population were checked by analytical flow cytometry. Genomic DNA was isolated from every sorted fraction and measured by UV absorbance on a Nanodrop 2000c. The CDR3 measures 12 amino acids from cysteine to phenylalanine. Only the CDR3 part of the read is kept: 36 bases, read in frame from the first base. Deletion took 3 bases off V and 8 bases off J, with a span of 10 bases between the germline ends.

Note on this clone: This clone's antigen is unknown. One base away there is no much larger clone; base qualities are not given.

Sequencing input: memory CD4+ T cells sorted from blood. Read against the paper, the sample's cell subset or site label means: CD45RA-negative fraction. This TCR came from a young woman in good health. The rearranged segments are TRBV23-1 and TRBJ1-2; perhaps TRBD1 is the D gene, with 5 bases matching. TRBV23-1 belongs to the ORF category, with a function that is uncertain. The encoded CDR3 is CASSHQGWGYTF. The DNA sequence is given as TGCGCCAGCAGTCACCAGGGTTGGGGCTACACCTTC.